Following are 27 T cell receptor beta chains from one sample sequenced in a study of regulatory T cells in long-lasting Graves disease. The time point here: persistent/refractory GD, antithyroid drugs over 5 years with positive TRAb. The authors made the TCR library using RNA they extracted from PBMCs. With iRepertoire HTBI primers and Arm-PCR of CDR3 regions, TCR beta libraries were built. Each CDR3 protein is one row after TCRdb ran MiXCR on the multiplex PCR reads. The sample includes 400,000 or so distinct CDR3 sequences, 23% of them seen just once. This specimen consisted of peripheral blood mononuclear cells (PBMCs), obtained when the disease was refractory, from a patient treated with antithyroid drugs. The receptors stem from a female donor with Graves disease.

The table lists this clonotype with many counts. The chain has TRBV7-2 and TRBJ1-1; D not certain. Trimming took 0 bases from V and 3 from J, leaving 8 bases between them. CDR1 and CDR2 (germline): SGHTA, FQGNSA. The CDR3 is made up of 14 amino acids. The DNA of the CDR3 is TGTGCCAGCAGCTTAGCCAGGCGTCACACTGAAGCTTTCTTT. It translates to CASSLARRHTEAFF.

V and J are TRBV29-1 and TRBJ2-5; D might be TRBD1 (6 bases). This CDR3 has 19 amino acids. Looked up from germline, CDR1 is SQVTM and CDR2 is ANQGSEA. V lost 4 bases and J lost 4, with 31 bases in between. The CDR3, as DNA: TGCAGCGTTGGGGTAATCAGGGGAAAAAAAGTTCGGCGCAGAGAGACCCAGTACTTC. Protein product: CSVGVIRGKKVRRRETQYF. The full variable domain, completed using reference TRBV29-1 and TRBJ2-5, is SAVISQKPSRDICQRGTSLTIQCQVDSQVTMMFWYRQQPGQSLTLIATANQGSEATYESGFVIDKFPISRPNLTFSTLTVSNMSPEDSSIYLCSVGVIRGKKVRRRETQYFGPGTRLLVL.

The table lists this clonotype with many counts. CDR3 DNA sequence: TGTGCCAGCAAAGGGCCAACGAACACCGGGGAGCTGTTTTTT. Translated, it gives CASKGPTNTGELFF. The chain combines TRBV6-1 with TRBJ2-2, with D hard to call. The CDR3 sequence is 14 residues long. V was cut by 7 bases and J by 0 bases, with 9 bases left in between. Looked up from germline, CDR1 is MNHNS and CDR2 is SASEGT.

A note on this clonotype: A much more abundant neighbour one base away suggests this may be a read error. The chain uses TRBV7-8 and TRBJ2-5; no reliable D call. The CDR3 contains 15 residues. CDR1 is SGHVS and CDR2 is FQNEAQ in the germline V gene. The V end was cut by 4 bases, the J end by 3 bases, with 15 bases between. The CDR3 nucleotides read TGTGCCAGCAGCTCGGACGGCGCCGCAGAAGAGACCCAGTACTTC. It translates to CASSSDGAAEETQYF. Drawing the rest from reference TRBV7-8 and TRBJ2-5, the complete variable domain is GAGVSQSPRYKVAKRGQDVALRCDPISGHVSLFWYQQALGQGPEFLTYFQNEAQLDKSGLPSDRFFAERPEGSVSTLKIQRTQQEDSAVYLCASSSDGAAEETQYFGPGTRLLVL.

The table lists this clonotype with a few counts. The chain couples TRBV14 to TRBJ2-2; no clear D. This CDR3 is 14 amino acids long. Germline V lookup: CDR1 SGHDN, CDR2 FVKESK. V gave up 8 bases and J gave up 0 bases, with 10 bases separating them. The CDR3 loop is CASRPGTNTGELFF. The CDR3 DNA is TGTGCCAGCCGTCCTGGGACGAACACCGGGGAGCTGTTTTTT.

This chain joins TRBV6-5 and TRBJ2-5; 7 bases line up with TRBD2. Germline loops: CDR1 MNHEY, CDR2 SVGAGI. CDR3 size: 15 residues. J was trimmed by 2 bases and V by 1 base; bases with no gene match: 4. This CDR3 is CASSYFAGEQETQYF. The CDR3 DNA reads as TGTGCCAGCAGTTACTTTGCGGGAGAGCAAGAGACCCAGTACTTC.

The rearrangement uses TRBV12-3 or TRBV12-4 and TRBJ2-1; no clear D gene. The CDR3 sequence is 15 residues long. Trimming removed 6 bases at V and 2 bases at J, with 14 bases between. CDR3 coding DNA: TGTGCCAGCAGCGTAGATATTGAAACCTACAATGAGCAGTTCTTC. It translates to CASSVDIETYNEQFF.

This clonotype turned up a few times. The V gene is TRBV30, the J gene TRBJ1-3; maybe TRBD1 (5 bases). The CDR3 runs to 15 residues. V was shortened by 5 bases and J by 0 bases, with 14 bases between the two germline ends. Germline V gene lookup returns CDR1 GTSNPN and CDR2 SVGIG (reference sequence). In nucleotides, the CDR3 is TGTGCCTGGGACCGGGACGGACGCTCTGGAAACACCATATATTTT. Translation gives CAWDRDGRSGNTIYF.

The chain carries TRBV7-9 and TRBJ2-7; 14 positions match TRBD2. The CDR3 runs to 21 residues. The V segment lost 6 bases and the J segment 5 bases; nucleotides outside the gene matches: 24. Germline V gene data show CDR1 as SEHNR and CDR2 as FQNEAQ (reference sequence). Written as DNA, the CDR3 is TGTGCCAGCAGGTTTTTCGACCCGGGGGGGACTAGCGGGAGAAAGGGCCACGAGCAGTACTTC. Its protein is CASRFFDPGGTSGRKGHEQYF.

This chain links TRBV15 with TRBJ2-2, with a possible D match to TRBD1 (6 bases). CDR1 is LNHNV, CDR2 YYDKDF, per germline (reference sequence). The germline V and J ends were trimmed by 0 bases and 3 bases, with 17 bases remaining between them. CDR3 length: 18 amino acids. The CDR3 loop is CATSREKTGTSDTGELFF. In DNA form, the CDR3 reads TGTGCCACCAGCAGAGAAAAGACCGGGACATCGGACACCGGGGAGCTGTTTTTT.

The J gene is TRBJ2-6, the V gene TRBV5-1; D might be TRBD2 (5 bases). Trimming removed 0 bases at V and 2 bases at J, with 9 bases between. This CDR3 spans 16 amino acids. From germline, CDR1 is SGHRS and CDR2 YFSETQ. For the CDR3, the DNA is TGCGCCAGCAGCTTGGAGGCGGGCGCTGGGGCCAACGTCCTGACTTTC. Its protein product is CASSLEAGAGANVLTF.

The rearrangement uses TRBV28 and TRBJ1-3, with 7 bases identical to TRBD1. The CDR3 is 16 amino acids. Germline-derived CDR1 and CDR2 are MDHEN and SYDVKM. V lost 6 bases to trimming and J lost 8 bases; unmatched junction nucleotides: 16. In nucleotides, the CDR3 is TGTGCCAGCAGCATAGGAGGGGGCTATCCCGGGTACACCATATATTTT. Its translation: CASSIGGGYPGYTIYF.

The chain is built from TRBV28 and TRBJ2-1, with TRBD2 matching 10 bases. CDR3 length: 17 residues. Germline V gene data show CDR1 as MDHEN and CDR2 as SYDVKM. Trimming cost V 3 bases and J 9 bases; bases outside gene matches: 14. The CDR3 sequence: CASSFLGLATPFSEQFF. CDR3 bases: TGTGCCAGCAGTTTCTTGGGACTAGCGACCCCCTTCAGTGAGCAGTTCTTC.

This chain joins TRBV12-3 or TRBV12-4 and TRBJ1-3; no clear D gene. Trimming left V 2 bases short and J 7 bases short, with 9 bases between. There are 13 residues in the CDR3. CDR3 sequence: CASSLLDRNTIYF. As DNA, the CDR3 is TGTGCCAGCAGTTTATTAGATCGGAACACCATATATTTT.

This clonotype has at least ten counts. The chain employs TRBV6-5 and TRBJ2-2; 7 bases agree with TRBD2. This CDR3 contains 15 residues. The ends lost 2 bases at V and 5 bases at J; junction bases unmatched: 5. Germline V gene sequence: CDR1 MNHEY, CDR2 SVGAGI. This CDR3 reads CASSYGSGWTGELFF. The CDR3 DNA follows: TGTGCCAGCAGTTACGGTAGCGGGTGGACCGGGGAGCTGTTTTTT.

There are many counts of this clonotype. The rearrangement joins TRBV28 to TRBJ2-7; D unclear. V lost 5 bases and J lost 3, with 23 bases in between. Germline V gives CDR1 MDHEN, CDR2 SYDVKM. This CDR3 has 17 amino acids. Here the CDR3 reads CASSPPNMAGVGYEQYF. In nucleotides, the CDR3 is TGTGCCAGCAGTCCCCCTAACATGGCAGGTGTAGGCTACGAGCAGTACTTC.

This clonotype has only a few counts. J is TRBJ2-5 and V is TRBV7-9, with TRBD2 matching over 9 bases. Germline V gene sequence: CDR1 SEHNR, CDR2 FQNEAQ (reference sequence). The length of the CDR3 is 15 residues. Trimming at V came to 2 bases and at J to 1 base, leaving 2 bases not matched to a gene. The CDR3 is CASSLWREGQETQYF. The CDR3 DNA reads TGTGCCAGCAGCTTATGGCGGGAGGGCCAAGAGACCCAGTACTTC. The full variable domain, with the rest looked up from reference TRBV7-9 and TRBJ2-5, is DTGVSQNPRHKITKRGQNVTFRCDPISEHNRLYWYRQTLGQGPEFLTYFQNEAQLEKSRLLSDRFSAERPKGSFSTLEIQRTEQGDSAMYLCASSLWREGQETQYFGPGTRLLVL.

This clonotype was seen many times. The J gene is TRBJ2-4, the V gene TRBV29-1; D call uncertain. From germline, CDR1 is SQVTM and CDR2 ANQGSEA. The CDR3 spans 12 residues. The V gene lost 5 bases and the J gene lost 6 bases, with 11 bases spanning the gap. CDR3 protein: CSVKQDPNIQYF. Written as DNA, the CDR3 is TGCAGCGTTAAGCAGGACCCAAACATTCAGTACTTC.

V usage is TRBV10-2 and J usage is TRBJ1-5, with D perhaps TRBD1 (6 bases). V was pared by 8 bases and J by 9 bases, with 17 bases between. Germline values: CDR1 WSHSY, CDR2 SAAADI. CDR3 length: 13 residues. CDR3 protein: CASATGNSSPQHF. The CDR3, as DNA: TGCGCCAGCGCAACAGGGAACTCCTCGCCCCAGCATTTT.

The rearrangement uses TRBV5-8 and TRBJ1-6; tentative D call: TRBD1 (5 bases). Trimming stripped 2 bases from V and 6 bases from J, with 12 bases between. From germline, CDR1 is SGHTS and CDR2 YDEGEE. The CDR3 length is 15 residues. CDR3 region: CASSFRQITNSPLHF. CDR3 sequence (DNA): TGTGCCAGCAGCTTTCGACAGATTACTAATTCACCCCTCCACTTT.

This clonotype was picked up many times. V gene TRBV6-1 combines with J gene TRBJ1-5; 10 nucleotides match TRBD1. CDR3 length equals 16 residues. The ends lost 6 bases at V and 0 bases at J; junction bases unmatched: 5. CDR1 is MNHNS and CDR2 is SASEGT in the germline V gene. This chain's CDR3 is CASSPRDRGSNQPQHF. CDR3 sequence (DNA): TGTGCCAGCAGCCCCCGGGACAGGGGTAGCAATCAGCCCCAGCATTTT.

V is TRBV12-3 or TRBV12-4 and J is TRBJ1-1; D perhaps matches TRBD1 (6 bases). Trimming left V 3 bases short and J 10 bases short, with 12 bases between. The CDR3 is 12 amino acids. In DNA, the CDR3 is TGTGCCAGCAGTTTGGGGGCGGGCGGAGCTTTCTTT. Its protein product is CASSLGAGGAFF.

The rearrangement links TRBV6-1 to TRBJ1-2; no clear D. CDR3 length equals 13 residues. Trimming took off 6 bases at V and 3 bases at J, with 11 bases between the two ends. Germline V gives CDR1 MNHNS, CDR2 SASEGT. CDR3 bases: TGTGCCAGCAGCCCGTTATCGGACTATGGCTACACCTTC. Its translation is CASSPLSDYGYTF.

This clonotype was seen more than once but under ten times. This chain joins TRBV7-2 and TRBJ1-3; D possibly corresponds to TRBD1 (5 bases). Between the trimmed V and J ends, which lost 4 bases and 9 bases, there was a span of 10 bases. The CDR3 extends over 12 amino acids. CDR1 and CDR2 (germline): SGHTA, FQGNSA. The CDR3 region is CASSSRGGTIYF. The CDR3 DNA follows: TGTGCCAGCAGCTCCCGCGGGGGCACCATATATTTT.

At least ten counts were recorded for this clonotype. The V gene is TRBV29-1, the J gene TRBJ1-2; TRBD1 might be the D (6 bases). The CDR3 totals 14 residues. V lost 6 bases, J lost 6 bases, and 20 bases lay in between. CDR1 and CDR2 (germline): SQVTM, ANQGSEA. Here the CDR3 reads CSVTFLGGRDGYTF. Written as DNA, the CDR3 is TGCAGCGTGACCTTCCTAGGGGGGCGAGATGGCTACACCTTC.

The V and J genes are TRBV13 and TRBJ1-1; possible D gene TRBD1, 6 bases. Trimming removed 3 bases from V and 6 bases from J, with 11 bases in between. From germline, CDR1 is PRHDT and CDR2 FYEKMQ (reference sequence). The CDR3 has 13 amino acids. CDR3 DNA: TGTGCCAGCAGCTTCGGGGGCGGCGCTGAAGCTTTCTTT. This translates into CASSFGGGAEAFF.

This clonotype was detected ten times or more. CDR3 in amino acids: CASSFVGEKLFF. The CDR3 nucleotides read TGTGCCAGCAGCTTCGTAGGAGAAAAACTGTTTTTT. The chain has TRBV27 and TRBJ1-4; no clear D. Per germline, CDR1 MNHEY and CDR2 SMNVEV (reference sequence). V lost 6 bases and J lost 8, with 10 bases in between. The CDR3 runs 12 residues.